Below are 31 T cell receptor beta chains sequenced from a single sample in a study of regulatory T cells in long-lasting Graves disease. Researchers made TCR beta libraries by using iRepertoire HTBI primers and running Arm-PCR on CDR3 regions. Each CDR3 protein gets one entry after TCRdb re-called the multiplex PCR reads with MiXCR. The table includes roughly 300,000 distinct CDR3 sequences, roughly a fifth detected once. As for time point: persistent/refractory GD, antithyroid drugs over 5 years with positive TRAb. The TCR library was made from RNA extracted from PBMCs. The sequencing used peripheral blood mononuclear cells (PBMCs), collected when the disease was refractory, from a patient treated with antithyroid drugs. Source of these receptors: a female donor with Graves disease.

This clonotype has ten or more counts. V gene TRBV30 combines with J gene TRBJ1-1; 10 nucleotides align to TRBD1. V gave up 3 bases and J gave up 4 bases; unmatched junction bases: 5. The CDR3 sequence is 14 residues long. Per the germline V gene, CDR1 is GTSNPN and CDR2 is SVGIG (reference sequence). The CDR3 DNA sequence: TGTGCCTGGAGGCGGGACAGGGGCTTCACTGAAGCTTTCTTT. It translates to CAWRRDRGFTEAFF.

This clonotype was found many times. For the CDR3, the DNA is TGCAGCGTAGCAGACAGGGTGGGTGAAAAACTGTTTTTT. Translation gives CSVADRVGEKLFF. This rearrangement joins TRBV29-1 to TRBJ1-4; TRBD1 matches 7 bases. Germline values: CDR1 SQVTM, CDR2 ANQGSEA. This CDR3 has 13 amino acids. V lost 6 bases to trimming and J lost 7 bases; unmatched junction nucleotides: 8.

The J gene is TRBJ1-1, the V gene TRBV12-3 or TRBV12-4, with D unresolved. With 9 bases removed from V and 1 base from J, the gap between germline ends came to 18 bases. There are 15 residues in the CDR3. CDR3 in amino acids: CASTDVGYQNTEAFF. DNA for the CDR3: TGTGCCAGTACCGATGTGGGCTATCAGAACACTGAAGCTTTCTTT.

This clonotype was detected ten times or more. V usage is TRBV6-2 or TRBV6-3 and J usage is TRBJ2-7; D gene unclear. CDR3 size: 12 residues. V dropped 2 bases and J dropped 5 bases, with 7 bases sitting between them. Germline CDR1 MNHEY, CDR2 SVGEGT. CDR3 sequence reads: CASSYTGDEQYF. As DNA, the CDR3 is TGTGCCAGCAGTTACACTGGCGACGAGCAGTACTTC.

The rearrangement links TRBV20-1 to TRBJ2-6; D is uncertain. CDR3 size: 17 residues. Germline values: CDR1 DFQATT, CDR2 SNEGSKA (reference sequence). V was cut by 2 bases and J by 0 bases, with 14 bases left in between. This CDR3 is CSARRSGVSSGANVLTF. The CDR3 region has the DNA TGCAGTGCTAGAAGGTCTGGGGTCAGCTCTGGGGCCAACGTCCTGACTTTC.

This clonotype was seen repeatedly, ten times or more. V gene TRBV7-9 combines with J gene TRBJ2-5; 12 positions match TRBD2. The ends lost 5 bases at V and 2 bases at J; junction bases unmatched: 15. CDR1 and CDR2 (germline): SEHNR, FQNEAQ (reference sequence). This CDR3 has 19 amino acids. CDR3 protein: CASSATTSGRLPSQETQYF. DNA of the CDR3: TGTGCCAGCAGCGCGACGACTAGCGGGAGACTTCCTTCGCAAGAGACCCAGTACTTC.

This clonotype appeared many times. This chain links TRBV12-3 or TRBV12-4 with TRBJ1-1; D perhaps matches TRBD1 (5 bases). V lost 7 bases and J 1 base, leaving 13 bases between the germline ends. The CDR3 length is 14 residues. CDR3 DNA sequence: TGTGCCAGCAAACCCGGGACGGCGAACACTGAAGCTTTCTTT. Encoded protein: CASKPGTANTEAFF.

CDR3 DNA: TGTGCCTGGAGTGTCTCGTTAGCGGGAGACGTCGGGGAGCTGTTTTTT. This sequence encodes CAWSVSLAGDVGELFF. The V and J genes are TRBV30 and TRBJ2-2; 9 positions match TRBD2. Unmatched junction bases numbered 9, after V lost 0 bases and J lost 7 bases. CDR3 length equals 16 residues. CDR1 GTSNPN and CDR2 SVGIG come from the germline V gene (reference sequence).

This clonotype was seen many times. The CDR3 coding sequence is TGTGCCAGCAGCTACCTATTCGACAGCGCAACTAATGAAAAACTGTTTTTT. Protein product: CASSYLFDSATNEKLFF. The V and J genes are TRBV6-1 and TRBJ1-4; a weak D match, TRBD1 (5 bases). Trimming took off 6 bases at V and 0 bases at J, with 17 bases between the two ends. Per the germline V gene, CDR1 is MNHNS and CDR2 is SASEGT. The CDR3 is 17 amino acids.

This clonotype was counted at least ten times. CDR3 in DNA: TGTGCCAGCAGTAGCACGTCCTACGAGCAGTACTTC. Translated: CASSSTSYEQYF. The chain recombines TRBV7-8 with TRBJ2-7, with D uncertain. V was cut by 6 bases and J by 1 base, with 7 bases left in between. The germline V gene encodes CDR1 SGHVS and CDR2 FQNEAQ. The CDR3 is made up of 12 amino acids.

The rearrangement links TRBV27 to TRBJ1-1; TRBD1 might be the D (5 bases). Germline assignment: CDR1 MNHEY and CDR2 SMNVEV (reference sequence). V lost 1 base and J 4 bases, leaving 13 bases between the germline ends. The CDR3 covers 15 residues. CDR3 sequence reads: CASSLLAGQSTEAFF. CDR3 coding DNA: TGTGCCAGCAGTTTATTAGCAGGGCAGAGCACTGAAGCTTTCTTT.

There are a few counts of this clonotype. The chain is built from TRBV6-5 and TRBJ1-5; D is uncertain. CDR1 is MNHEY and CDR2 is SVGAGI in the germline V gene. Trimming took 2 bases from V and 6 from J, leaving 11 bases between them. This CDR3 spans 14 amino acids. This CDR3 is CASSYSEPSQPQHF. Written as DNA, the CDR3 is TGTGCCAGCAGTTACAGTGAACCTAGTCAGCCCCAGCATTTT.

A note on this clonotype: One base away lies a much larger clone, so this may be a sequencing read error. The chain couples TRBV2 to TRBJ1-5; TRBD1 matches 8 bases. The CDR3 has 14 amino acids. Germline CDR1 reads SNHLY; CDR2 reads FYNNEI. Germline trimming cut 4 bases from V and 5 bases from J; bases unmatched to any gene: 4. The CDR3 DNA sequence: TGTGCCAGCAGTGGACAGGGGCAGGATCAGCCCCAGCATTTT. As protein: CASSGQGQDQPQHF.

This chain connects TRBV20-1 to TRBJ2-7; 15 bases align to TRBD2. Germline values: CDR1 DFQATT, CDR2 SNEGSKA (reference sequence). The CDR3 has 15 residues. Losses at the gene ends were 6 bases for V and 6 bases for J; bases not matched to a gene: 9. The CDR3 sequence is CSAKAGLAGGLEQYF. For the CDR3, the DNA is TGCAGTGCAAAGGCGGGACTAGCGGGAGGTCTCGAGCAGTACTTC.

The rearrangement uses TRBV12-5 and TRBJ2-1, with TRBD2 matching over 15 bases. The germline V gene encodes CDR1 LGHNT and CDR2 FRNRAP. CDR3 length: 16 amino acids. J was trimmed by 9 bases and V by 5 bases; bases with no gene match: 8. CDR3: CASGPGTSGGYGEQFF. CDR3 in DNA: TGTGCTAGTGGTCCGGGGACTAGCGGGGGGTACGGTGAGCAGTTCTTC. Using reference TRBV12-5 and TRBJ2-1 for the parts outside the CDR3, the full variable domain is DARVTQTPRHKVTEMGQEVTMRCQPILGHNTVFWYRQTMMQGLELLAYFRNRAPLDDSGMPKDRFSAEMPDATLATLKIQPSEPRDSAVYFCASGPGTSGGYGEQFFGPGTRLTVL.

This clonotype was picked up a small number of times. The V and J genes are TRBV18 and TRBJ1-1; D gene uncertain. Trimming took off 2 bases at V and 0 bases at J, with 7 bases between the two ends. The CDR3 covers 14 residues. Germline assignment: CDR1 KGHSH and CDR2 LQKENI. In DNA, the CDR3 is TGTGCCAGCTCACCAAGGCAACTGAACACTGAAGCTTTCTTT. Its protein is CASSPRQLNTEAFF.

This clonotype has a handful of counts. The V call is TRBV15, the J call TRBJ2-7; 12 nucleotides align to TRBD2. Germline assignment: CDR1 LNHNV and CDR2 YYDKDF (reference sequence). V was pared by 4 bases and J by 2 bases, with 9 bases of the junction left unmatched. The CDR3 totals 17 residues. The CDR3 nucleotides are TGTGCCACCAGCATTGCGACTAGCGGGAGATCAACCTACGAGCAGTACTTC. Encoded protein: CATSIATSGRSTYEQYF.

The chain combines TRBV7-3 with TRBJ2-7; no firm D call. The CDR3 is made up of 14 amino acids. Trimming shortened V by 5 bases and J by 0 bases, and 11 bases separated the two germline ends. Germline V gene data show CDR1 as SGHTA and CDR2 as FQGTGA. The CDR3 is CASSVRGSSYEQYF. The CDR3 bases are TGTGCCAGCAGCGTTAGAGGTTCCTCCTACGAGCAGTACTTC.

This clonotype was found a few times. This sequence joins TRBV28 and TRBJ2-6, with D unresolved. Germline loops: CDR1 MDHEN, CDR2 SYDVKM. This CDR3 spans 17 amino acids. The ends were cut back, 5 bases at V and 4 bases at J, with 18 bases in the middle. DNA of the CDR3: TGTGCCAGCAGTAGCCCCCCTATAGGGCCCGGGGCCAACGTCCTGACTTTC. This gives the protein CASSSPPIGPGANVLTF.

This chain joins TRBV9 and TRBJ2-2, with D perhaps assigned TRBD1 or TRBD2 (5 bases each). The germline gives CDR1 SGDLS, CDR2 YYNGEE. V lost 0 bases and J 3 bases, leaving 12 bases between the germline ends. This CDR3 region has 16 residues. The CDR3 region has the DNA TGTGCCAGCAGCGTAGAGGGCCAGGGAGACACCGGGGAGCTGTTTTTT. Encoded protein: CASSVEGQGDTGELFF.

This clonotype was found a few times. The CDR3 DNA reads TGCAGTGCTACGGGTCGGGATTTATTGGGAGAAACTAATGAAAAACTGTTTTTT. Protein sequence: CSATGRDLLGETNEKLFF. The chain uses TRBV20-1 and TRBJ1-4; D is ambiguous. This CDR3 has 18 amino acids. Germline V gene lookup returns CDR1 DFQATT and CDR2 SNEGSKA (reference sequence). V lost 4 bases to trimming and J lost 1 base, with 22 bases between them.

V gene TRBV11-2 combines with J gene TRBJ2-3, with TRBD2 as a possible D gene (5 bases). V was clipped by 5 bases and J by 2 bases, with 11 bases between them. Germline CDR1 and CDR2: SGHAT and FQNNGV. The CDR3 contains 14 residues. CDR3 sequence reads: CASSLDLNTDTQYF. For the CDR3, the DNA is TGTGCCAGCAGCCTGGACTTGAACACAGATACGCAGTATTTT.

In this sample, this clonotype turned up a few times. The rearrangement links TRBV19 to TRBJ1-2; weak D call: TRBD1 (5 bases). Per germline, CDR1 LNHDA and CDR2 SQIVND (reference sequence). Trimming removed 2 bases from V and 8 bases from J, with 12 bases in between. This CDR3 has 13 amino acids. Here the CDR3 DNA reads TGTGCCAGTAGTATACGCGGCAGGGACGGCTACACCTTC. Its protein product is CASSIRGRDGYTF. Combining the CDR3 with reference TRBV19 and TRBJ1-2 gives the whole variable domain DGGITQSPKYLFRKEGQNVTLSCEQNLNHDAMYWYRQDPGQGLRLIYYSQIVNDFQKGDIAEGYSVSREKKESFPLTVTSAQKNPTAFYLCASSIRGRDGYTFGSGTRLTVV.

The chain employs TRBV28 and TRBJ2-2; perhaps TRBD1 as D (5 bases). Germline V gene sequence: CDR1 MDHEN, CDR2 SYDVKM. The CDR3 loop spans 14 amino acids. The ends were cut back, 3 bases at V and 6 bases at J, with 11 bases in the middle. This CDR3 reads CASSLYRFAGELFF. The CDR3 region has the DNA TGTGCCAGCAGTTTGTACAGGTTTGCCGGGGAGCTGTTTTTT.

The sample holds many counts of this clonotype. The V gene is TRBV20-1, the J gene TRBJ1-4; D remains ambiguous. The CDR3 extends over 16 amino acids. CDR1 and CDR2 from the germline V gene are DFQATT and SNEGSKA (reference sequence). V dropped 6 bases and J dropped 3 bases, with 20 bases sitting between them. CDR3 in amino acids: CSAQPFVEFPNEKLFF. CDR3 sequence (DNA): TGCAGTGCCCAACCTTTCGTCGAATTTCCTAATGAAAAACTGTTTTTT.

This chain links TRBV7-6 with TRBJ2-7; D is unresolved. The CDR3 has 15 amino acids. V lost 1 base and J lost 4, with 14 bases in between. Germline CDR1 is SGHVS and CDR2 is FNYEAQ. The DNA of the CDR3 is TGTGCCAGCAGCTTAGAGGACGGCCGTTTGTACGAGCAGTACTTC. As protein: CASSLEDGRLYEQYF.

This chain uses TRBV3-1 with TRBJ2-7, with a weak D call TRBD1 (5 bases). V lost 0 bases and J 2 bases, leaving 11 bases between the germline ends. This CDR3 spans 15 amino acids. From germline, CDR1 is LGHDT and CDR2 YNNKEL (reference sequence). The CDR3 reads CASSQDFGRAYEQYF. Written as DNA, the CDR3 is TGTGCCAGCAGCCAAGATTTTGGCAGGGCCTACGAGCAGTACTTC.

The chain is built from TRBV30 and TRBJ2-6; no clear D. Trimming took 8 bases from V and 1 from J, leaving 12 bases between them. Per the germline V gene, CDR1 is GTSNPN and CDR2 is SVGIG (reference sequence). CDR3 length: 14 amino acids. As DNA, the CDR3 is TGTGCCCTGGGCCCGGAATCTGGGGCCAACGTCCTGACTTTC. Translated: CALGPESGANVLTF.

This clonotype was counted once. The chain carries TRBV15 and TRBJ1-5; 8 bases line up with TRBD1. The CDR3 spans 15 residues. The junction had 7 bases not matched to a gene; V was cut back by 9 bases and J by 0 bases. Germline CDR1 reads LNHNV; CDR2 reads YYDKDF (reference sequence). The CDR3: CATGQGAYSNQPQHF. Here the CDR3 DNA reads TGTGCCACGGGTCAGGGGGCGTATAGCAATCAGCCCCAGCATTTT.

This clonotype has a handful of counts. The CDR3 region is CASSARRTREGGELFF. The CDR3 nucleotides are TGTGCCAGCAGCGCGAGACGGACTAGAGAGGGCGGGGAGCTGTTTTTT. The chain couples TRBV7-8 to TRBJ2-2; TRBD2 matches 7 bases. The ends lost 5 bases at V and 7 bases at J; junction bases unmatched: 13. The germline V gene has CDR1 SGHVS and CDR2 FQNEAQ. The CDR3 has 16 residues. The variable domain in full, completed from reference TRBV7-8 and TRBJ2-2, reads GAGVSQSPRYKVAKRGQDVALRCDPISGHVSLFWYQQALGQGPEFLTYFQNEAQLDKSGLPSDRFFAERPEGSVSTLKIQRTQQEDSAVYLCASSARRTREGGELFFGEGSRLTVL.

In its sample, this clonotype was seen many times. This rearrangement joins TRBV12-3 or TRBV12-4 to TRBJ2-2, with 10 bases identical to TRBD2. V dropped 4 bases and J dropped 5; count of bases not matched to a gene: 4. This CDR3 contains 15 residues. CDR3 loop: CASSSPTSGTGELFF. The CDR3 DNA sequence: TGTGCCAGCAGTTCACCGACTAGCGGGACCGGGGAGCTGTTTTTT.